This T cell receptor (beta chain) came from a study of CD8+ T cells in alopecia areata. Study-wide results and caveats: Normal skin's resident alphabeta T cells are sequenced alongside lesional scalp T cells. Affected scalp, especially in alopecia totalis/universalis, had a higher clonality than normal scalp did.

This CDR3 comprises 13 residues. The germline gives CDR1 SEHNR, CDR2 FQNEAQ (reference sequence). V shed 6 bases, J shed 10 bases, and the junction held 10 bases outside the gene matches. This clone was seen a handful of times. The antigen is undetermined. Alopecia areata patients had lesional scalp punch biopsies and peripheral blood taken from them. CD4+ and CD8+ T cells were sorted from PBMCs. Sequencing relied on a cDNA template that was reverse transcribed from extracted RNA. The protocol was immunoSEQ multiplex PCR, while the TCRdb copy is restricted to in-frame clones and leaves out a portion. The table has 100,000 to 130,000 clones, approximately 50% seen once; the top ten hold approximately 23%.

This chain uses TRBV7-9 with TRBJ1-2; 8 bases agree with TRBD1. The sequence came from a human donor with alopecia areata. Sequencing was carried out using NKG2D-low CD8+ T cells sorted from blood. The chain's CDR3 is CASRIGTGSFYTF. The CDR3 bases are TGTGCCAGCAGGATAGGGACAGGATCCTTCTACACCTTC.